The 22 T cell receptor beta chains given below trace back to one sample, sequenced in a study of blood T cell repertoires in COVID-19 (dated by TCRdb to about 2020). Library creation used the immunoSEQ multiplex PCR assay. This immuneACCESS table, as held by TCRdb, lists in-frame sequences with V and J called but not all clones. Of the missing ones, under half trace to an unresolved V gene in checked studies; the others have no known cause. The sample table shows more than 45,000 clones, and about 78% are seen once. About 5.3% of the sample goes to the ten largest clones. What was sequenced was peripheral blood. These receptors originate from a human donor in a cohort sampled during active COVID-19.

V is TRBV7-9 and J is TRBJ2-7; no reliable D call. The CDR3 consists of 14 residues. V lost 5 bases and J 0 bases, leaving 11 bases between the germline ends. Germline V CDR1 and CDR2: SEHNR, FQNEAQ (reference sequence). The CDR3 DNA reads TGTGCCAGCAGCCAGGTACGAAGCTCCTACGAGCAGTACTTC. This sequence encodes CASSQVRSSYEQYF.

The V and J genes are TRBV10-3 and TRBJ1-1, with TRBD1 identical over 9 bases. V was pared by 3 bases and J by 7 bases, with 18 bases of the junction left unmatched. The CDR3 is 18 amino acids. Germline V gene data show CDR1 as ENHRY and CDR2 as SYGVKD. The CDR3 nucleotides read TGTGCCATCAGTGATGACGGGCCCGGAGACAGGGGGGGCGGTGAAGCTTTCTTT. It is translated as CAISDDGPGDRGGGEAFF.

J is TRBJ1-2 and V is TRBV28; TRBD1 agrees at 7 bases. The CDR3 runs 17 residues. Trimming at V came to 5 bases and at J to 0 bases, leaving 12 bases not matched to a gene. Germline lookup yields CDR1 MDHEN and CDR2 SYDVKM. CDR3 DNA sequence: TGTGCCAGCAGTGACCGGGACAGCCTCATAACTAACTATGGCTACACCTTC. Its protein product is CASSDRDSLITNYGYTF.

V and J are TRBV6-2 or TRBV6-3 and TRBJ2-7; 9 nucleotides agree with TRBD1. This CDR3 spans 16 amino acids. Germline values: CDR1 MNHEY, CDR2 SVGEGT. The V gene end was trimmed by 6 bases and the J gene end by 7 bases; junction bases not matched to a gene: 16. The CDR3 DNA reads TGTGCCAGCAGCCAGCGGAAGACAGGGGGATTTGGAGAGCAGTACTTC. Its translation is CASSQRKTGGFGEQYF.

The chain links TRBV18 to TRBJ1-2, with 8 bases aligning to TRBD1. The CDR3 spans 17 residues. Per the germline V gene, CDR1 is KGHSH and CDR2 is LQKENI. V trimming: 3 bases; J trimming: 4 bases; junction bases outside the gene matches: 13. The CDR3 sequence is CASSPPGQEGYIYGYTF. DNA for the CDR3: TGTGCCAGCTCACCCCCGGGACAGGAGGGCTACATCTATGGCTACACCTTC.

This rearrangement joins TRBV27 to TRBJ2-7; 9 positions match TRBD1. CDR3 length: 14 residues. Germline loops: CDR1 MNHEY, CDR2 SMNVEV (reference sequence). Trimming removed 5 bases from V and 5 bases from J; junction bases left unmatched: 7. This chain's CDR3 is CASSLGTGNHEQYF. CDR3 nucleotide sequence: TGTGCCAGCAGTCTCGGGACAGGGAACCACGAGCAGTACTTC.

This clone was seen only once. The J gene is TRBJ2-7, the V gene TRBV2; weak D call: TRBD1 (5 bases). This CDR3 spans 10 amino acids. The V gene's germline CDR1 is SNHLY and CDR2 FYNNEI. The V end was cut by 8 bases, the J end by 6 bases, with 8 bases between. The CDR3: CASGAREQYF. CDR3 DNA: TGTGCCAGCGGGGCCCGCGAGCAGTACTTC.

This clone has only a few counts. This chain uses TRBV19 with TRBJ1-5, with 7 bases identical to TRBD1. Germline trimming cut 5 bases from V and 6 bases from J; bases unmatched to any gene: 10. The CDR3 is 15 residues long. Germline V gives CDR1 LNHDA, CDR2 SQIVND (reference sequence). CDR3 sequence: CASSSWAGGSQPQHF. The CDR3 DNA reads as TGTGCCAGTAGTTCGTGGGCAGGGGGGAGTCAGCCCCAGCATTTT. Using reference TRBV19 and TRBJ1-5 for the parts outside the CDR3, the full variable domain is DGGITQSPKYLFRKEGQNVTLSCEQNLNHDAMYWYRQDPGQGLRLIYYSQIVNDFQKGDIAEGYSVSREKKESFPLTVTSAQKNPTAFYLCASSSWAGGSQPQHFGDGTRLSIL.

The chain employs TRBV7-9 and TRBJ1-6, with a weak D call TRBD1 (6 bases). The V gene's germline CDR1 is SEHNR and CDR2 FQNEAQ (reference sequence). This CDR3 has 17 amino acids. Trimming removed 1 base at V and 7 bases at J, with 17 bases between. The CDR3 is CASSLGGGGAENSPLHF. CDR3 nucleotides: TGTGCCAGCAGCTTAGGGGGAGGGGGGGCTGAAAATTCACCCCTCCACTTT.

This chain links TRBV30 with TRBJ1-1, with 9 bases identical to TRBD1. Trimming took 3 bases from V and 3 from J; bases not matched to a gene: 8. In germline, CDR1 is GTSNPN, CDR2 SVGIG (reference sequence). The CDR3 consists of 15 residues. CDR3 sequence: CAWSDGGQGHTEAFF. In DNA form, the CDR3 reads TGTGCCTGGAGCGACGGGGGACAGGGTCACACTGAAGCTTTCTTT.

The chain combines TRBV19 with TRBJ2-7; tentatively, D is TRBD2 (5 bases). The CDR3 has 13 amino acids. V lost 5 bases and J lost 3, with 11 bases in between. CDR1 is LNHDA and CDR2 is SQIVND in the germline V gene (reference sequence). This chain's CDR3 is CASSPTGNYEQYF. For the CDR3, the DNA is TGTGCCAGTAGTCCCACGGGAAACTACGAGCAGTACTTC.

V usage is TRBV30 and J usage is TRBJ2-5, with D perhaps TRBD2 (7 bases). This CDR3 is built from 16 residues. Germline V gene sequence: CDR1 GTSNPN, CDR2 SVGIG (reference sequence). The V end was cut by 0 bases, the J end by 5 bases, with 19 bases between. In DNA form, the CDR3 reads TGTGCCTGGAGTGTATCTCCGGGGGCGGGAGAGGAGACCCAGTACTTC. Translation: CAWSVSPGAGEETQYF.

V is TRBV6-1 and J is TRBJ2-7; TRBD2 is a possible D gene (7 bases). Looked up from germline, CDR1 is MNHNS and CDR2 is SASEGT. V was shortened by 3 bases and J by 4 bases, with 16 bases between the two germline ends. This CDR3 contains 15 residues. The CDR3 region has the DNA TGTGCCAGCAGTGAGCGTCTAGGGGGGGCGTACGAGCAGTACTTC. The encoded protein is CASSERLGGAYEQYF.

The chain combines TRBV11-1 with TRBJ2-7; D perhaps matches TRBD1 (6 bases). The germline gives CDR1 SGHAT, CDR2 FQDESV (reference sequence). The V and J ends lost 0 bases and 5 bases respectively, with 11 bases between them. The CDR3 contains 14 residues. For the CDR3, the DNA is TGTGCCAGCAGCTTAGCAGGGGGTCTCAACGAGCAGTACTTC. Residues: CASSLAGGLNEQYF.

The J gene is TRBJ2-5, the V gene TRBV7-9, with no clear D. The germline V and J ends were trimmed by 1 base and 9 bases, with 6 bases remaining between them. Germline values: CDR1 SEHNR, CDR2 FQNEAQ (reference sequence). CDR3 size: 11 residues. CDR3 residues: CASSLVSAQYF. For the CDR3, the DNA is TGTGCCAGCAGCTTAGTCTCGGCCCAGTACTTC.

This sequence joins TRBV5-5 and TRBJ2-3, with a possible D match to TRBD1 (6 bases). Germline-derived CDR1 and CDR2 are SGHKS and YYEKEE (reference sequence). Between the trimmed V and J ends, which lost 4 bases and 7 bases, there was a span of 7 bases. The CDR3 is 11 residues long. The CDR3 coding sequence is TGTGCCAGCAGCGGACAGTATACGCAGTATTTT. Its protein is CASSGQYTQYF. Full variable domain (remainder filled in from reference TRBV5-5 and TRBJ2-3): DAGVTQSPTHLIKTRGQQVTLRCSPISGHKSVSWYQQVLGQGPQFIFQYYEKEERGRGNFPDRFSARQFPNYSSELNVNALLLGDSALYLCASSGQYTQYFGPGTRLTVL.

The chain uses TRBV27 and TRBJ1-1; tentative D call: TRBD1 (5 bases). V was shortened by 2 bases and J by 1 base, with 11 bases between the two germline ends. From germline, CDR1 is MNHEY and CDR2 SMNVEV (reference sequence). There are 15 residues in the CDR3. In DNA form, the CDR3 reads TGTGCCAGCAGTTTACGTGGGGCTACGAACACTGAAGCTTTCTTT. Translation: CASSLRGATNTEAFF.

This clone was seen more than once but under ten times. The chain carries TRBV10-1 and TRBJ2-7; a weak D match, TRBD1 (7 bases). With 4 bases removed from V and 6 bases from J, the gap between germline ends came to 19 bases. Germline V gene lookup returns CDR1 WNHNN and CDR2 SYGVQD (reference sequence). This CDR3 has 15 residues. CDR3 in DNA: TGCGCCAGCAGTGCAGGGGGGCCCTTCGCTCCCGAGCAGTACTTC. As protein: CASSAGGPFAPEQYF.

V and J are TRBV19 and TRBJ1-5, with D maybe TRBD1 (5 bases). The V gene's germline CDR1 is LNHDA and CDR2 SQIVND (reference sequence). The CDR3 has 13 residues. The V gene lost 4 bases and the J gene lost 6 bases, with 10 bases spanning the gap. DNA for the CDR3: TGTGCCAGTAGTACAGGGCCTAGTCAGCCCCAGCATTTT. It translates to CASSTGPSQPQHF. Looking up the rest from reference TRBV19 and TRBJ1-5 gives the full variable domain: DGGITQSPKYLFRKEGQNVTLSCEQNLNHDAMYWYRQDPGQGLRLIYYSQIVNDFQKGDIAEGYSVSREKKESFPLTVTSAQKNPTAFYLCASSTGPSQPQHFGDGTRLSIL.

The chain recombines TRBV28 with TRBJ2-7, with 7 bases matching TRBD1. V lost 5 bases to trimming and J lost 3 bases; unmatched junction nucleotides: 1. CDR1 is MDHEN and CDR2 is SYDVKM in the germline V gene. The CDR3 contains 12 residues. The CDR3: CASSPGGYEQYF. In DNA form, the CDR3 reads TGTGCCAGCAGTCCAGGGGGCTACGAGCAGTACTTC.

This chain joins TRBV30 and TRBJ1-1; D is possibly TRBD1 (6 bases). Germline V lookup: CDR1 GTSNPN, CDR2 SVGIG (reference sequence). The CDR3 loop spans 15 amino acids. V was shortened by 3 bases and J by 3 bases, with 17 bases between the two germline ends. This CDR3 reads CAWRVAGELDTEAFF. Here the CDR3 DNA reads TGTGCCTGGAGGGTCGCAGGGGAGTTAGACACTGAAGCTTTCTTT.

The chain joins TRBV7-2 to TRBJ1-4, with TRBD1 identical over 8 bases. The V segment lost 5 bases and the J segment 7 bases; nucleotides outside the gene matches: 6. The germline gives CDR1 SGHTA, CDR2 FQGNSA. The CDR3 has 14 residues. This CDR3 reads CASSQDRGSEKLFF. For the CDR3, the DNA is TGTGCCAGCAGCCAAGACAGGGGTAGTGAAAAACTGTTTTTT.